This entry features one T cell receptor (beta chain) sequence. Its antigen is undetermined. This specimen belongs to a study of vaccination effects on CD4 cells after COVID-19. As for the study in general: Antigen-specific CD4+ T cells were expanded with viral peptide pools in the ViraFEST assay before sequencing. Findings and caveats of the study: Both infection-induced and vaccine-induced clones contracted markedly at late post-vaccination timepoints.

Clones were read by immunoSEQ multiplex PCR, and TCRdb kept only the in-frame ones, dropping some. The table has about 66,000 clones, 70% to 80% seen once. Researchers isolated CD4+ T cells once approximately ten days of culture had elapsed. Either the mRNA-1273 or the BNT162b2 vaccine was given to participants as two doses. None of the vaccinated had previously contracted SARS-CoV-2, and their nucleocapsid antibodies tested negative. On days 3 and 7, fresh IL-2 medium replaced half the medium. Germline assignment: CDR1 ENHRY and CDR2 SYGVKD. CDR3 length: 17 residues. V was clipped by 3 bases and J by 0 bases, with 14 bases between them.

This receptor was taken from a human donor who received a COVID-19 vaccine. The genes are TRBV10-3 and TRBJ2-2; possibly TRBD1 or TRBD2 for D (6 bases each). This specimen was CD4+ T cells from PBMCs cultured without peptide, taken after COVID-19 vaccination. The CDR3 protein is CAISDTGGASNTGELFF. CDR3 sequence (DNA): TGTGCCATCAGTGACACCGGGGGCGCGTCGAACACCGGGGAGCTGTTTTTT.